This T cell receptor beta chain was sequenced in a study of glioma-infiltrating T cells after dendritic cell vaccination (dated by TCRdb to the mid-2010s). Regarding the research as a whole: Of the 15 or so glioblastoma patients in the cohort, all drawn from Phase I and II dendritic cell vaccination trials, 9 were newly diagnosed and 6 had recurrent disease. Between the early 2000s and the early 2010s, patients were given autologous tumor lysate-pulsed dendritic cell vaccination. To make the vaccine, monocyte-derived dendritic cells were cultured for under eight days with IL-4 and GM-CSF and then pulsed overnight with autologous tumor lysate. Patients received three intradermal dendritic cell vaccine injections at biweekly intervals in the arm below the axilla. Deep sequencing of TCR beta CDR3 regions was used to quantify tumor-infiltrating lymphocyte content and compare tumor and blood repertoires in dendritic cell-vaccinated glioblastoma patients. Survival after dendritic cell vaccination was correlated with TCR sequencing metrics such as TIL content and the overlap between tumor and blood repertoires. Overall study outcomes, separate from this receptor: The cohort was small and heterogeneous, few patients had complete blood and tumor sets, and even fewer had initial-recurrent tumor pairs. The TCR overlap response model with three groups was called speculative and said to need prospective validation. TCR clonality showed no direct relationship with survival, which suggests that a diverse polyclonal response may be important. After dendritic cell vaccination, a higher estimated pretreatment TIL content predicted longer time to progression and longer overall survival.

To be selected, patients needed enough residual fresh-frozen tumor tissue and more than two years of available survival data. None of the glioblastoma patients carried an isocitrate dehydrogenase mutation, although molecular status otherwise varied. PBMC were collected before vaccination, two weeks after the third vaccination, and at tumor progression if tumor progression occurred. Genomic DNA was extracted with the Qiagen DNeasy Blood extraction Kit. Concerning this clone: The clone's antigen remains unknown. Per-base quality was not reported, and no clone a single base away is much larger than it.

Using the immunoSEQ assay, TCRB CDR3 regions were amplified from approximately 2 micrograms of genomic DNA, or from all available DNA when less than that was on hand. The multiplex PCR employed 60 forward primers targeting TCR V beta segments and 13 reverse primers targeting J beta segments. To estimate reads per starting template, synthetic control templates were spiked into each sample at limiting dilution. Sequencing produced 87 bp reads on the Illumina HiSeq System. The study's own analysis went as follows. PCR and sequencing errors were removed by a nearest neighbor algorithm that merged closely related sequences. TCR overlap was measured as the percentage of unique tumor TCR beta sequences that were also present in the peripheral blood of the same patient. Imported from immuneACCESS, the table was reduced by TCRdb to in-frame sequences with V and J called. These copies leave out some clones; in studies compared against another copy, an unresolved V gene accounts for under half, and the cause of the remainder is not known. V and J calls and clone size are copied from that table; D and trimming were computed from the DNA. The sample includes about 96,000 clones, with around three quarters observed a single time. The ten largest clones add up to under 7% of the sample.

Sequenced here: blood, sampled before dendritic cell vaccination. This receptor was taken from a human donor with glioblastoma.

This receptor has the CDR3 CASRPTGKGSPLHF. In nucleotides, the sequence is TGTGCCAGCAGGCCGACAGGGAAGGGTTCACCCCTCCACTTT. The chain employs TRBV6-5 and TRBJ1-6; TRBD1 aligns with 7 central bases. For this chain, trimming is 6 bases at the V end and 9 bases at the J end, and the number of junction bases without a gene match is 8. CDR3 length: 14 amino acids, cysteine to phenylalanine. The entry retains the CDR3 DNA only, 42 bases that are in frame from base 1. CDR1 MNHEY and CDR2 SVGAGI are derived from the germline V gene.